This T cell receptor beta chain originates from a study of cytomegalovirus exposure and HLA in healthy donors. Study-level points and caveats: In an earlier analysis, in about 530 donors, most V segments appeared productive either ~90% or ~30% of the time.

Although they were nominally healthy when sampled, donors likely had unrecorded immune exposures. This CDR3 spans 14 amino acids. V lost 3 bases to trimming and J lost 1 base, with 12 bases between them. Germline V gene data show CDR1 as SQVTM and CDR2 as ANQGSEA. Amplification used 60 Vbeta primers and 13 Jbeta primers. The protocol was immunoSEQ multiplex PCR, while the TCRdb copy is restricted to in-frame clones and leaves out a portion. The table lists 150,000 or so clones, 76% of them singletons. Points on this clone: The antigen is undetermined.

This sequence was found in a male donor in good health and CMV-seronegative. The chain couples TRBV29-1 to TRBJ1-1, with D possibly being TRBD1 (6 bases). Specimen: PBMCs. CDR3 in amino acids: CSVDGGARNTEAFF. Here the CDR3 DNA reads TGCAGCGTTGATGGGGGGGCGCGGAACACTGAAGCTTTCTTT.